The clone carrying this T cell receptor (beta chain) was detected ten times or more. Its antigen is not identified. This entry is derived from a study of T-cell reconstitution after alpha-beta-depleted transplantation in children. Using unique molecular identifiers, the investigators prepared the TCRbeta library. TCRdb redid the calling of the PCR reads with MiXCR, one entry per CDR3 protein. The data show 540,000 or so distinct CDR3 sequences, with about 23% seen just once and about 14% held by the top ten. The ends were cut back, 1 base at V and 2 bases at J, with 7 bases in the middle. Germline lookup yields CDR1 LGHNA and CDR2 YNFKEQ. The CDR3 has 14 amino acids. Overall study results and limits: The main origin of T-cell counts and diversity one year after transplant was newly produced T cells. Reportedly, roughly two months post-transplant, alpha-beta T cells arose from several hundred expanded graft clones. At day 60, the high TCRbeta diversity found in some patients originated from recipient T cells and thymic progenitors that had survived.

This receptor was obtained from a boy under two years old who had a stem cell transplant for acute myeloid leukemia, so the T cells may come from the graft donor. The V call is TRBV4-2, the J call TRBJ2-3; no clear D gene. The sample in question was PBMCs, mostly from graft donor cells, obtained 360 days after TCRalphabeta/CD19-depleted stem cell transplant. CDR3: CASSQVRATDTQYF. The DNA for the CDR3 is TGTGCCAGCAGCCAAGTTCGGGCCACAGATACGCAGTATTTT.